This T cell receptor beta chain is from a study of T cell repertoires in cytomegalovirus infection. Study-level results: Cumulated frequencies of public TCR beta families served to identify carriers of CMV plus the relevant HLA. The ex vivo response was dominated by HLA-C-restricted CMV-specific TCR beta clonotypes.

Using its own MiXCR run on the reads, TCRdb lists one record per CDR3 protein. Counted here are fewer than 200,000 distinct CDR3 sequences, under 15% occurring once; the ten biggest clones make up over 25%. Comments on this clonotype: The antigen remains unidentified.

CDR1 and CDR2 from the germline V gene are SEHNR and FQNEAQ (reference sequence). The CDR3 extends over 15 amino acids. With 5 bases removed from V and 1 base from J, the gap between germline ends came to 11 bases. The clonotype comes from a human donor in good health (CMV status not recorded). Some clones in this sample may be carry-over from other donors' samples. The material sequenced was PBMCs. The J gene is TRBJ2-2, the V gene TRBV7-9; D unclear. CDR3 nucleotides: TGTGCCAGCAGCCGAACCGACGGGAACACCGGGGAGCTGTTTTTT. This gives the protein CASSRTDGNTGELFF.